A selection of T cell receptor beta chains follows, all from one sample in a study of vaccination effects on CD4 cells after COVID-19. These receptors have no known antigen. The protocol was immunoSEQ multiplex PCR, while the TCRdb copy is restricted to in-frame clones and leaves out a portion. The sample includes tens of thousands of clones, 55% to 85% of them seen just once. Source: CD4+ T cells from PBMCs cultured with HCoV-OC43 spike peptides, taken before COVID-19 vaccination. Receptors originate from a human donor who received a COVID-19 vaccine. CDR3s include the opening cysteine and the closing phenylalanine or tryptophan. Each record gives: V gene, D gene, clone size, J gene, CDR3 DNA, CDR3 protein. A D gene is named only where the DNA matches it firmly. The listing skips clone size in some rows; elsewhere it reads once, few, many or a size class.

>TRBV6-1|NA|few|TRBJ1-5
TGTGCCAGCAGTGAAACCCTTCCGGGGGGGAGGCAGCCCCAGCATTTT
CASSETLPGGRQPQHF
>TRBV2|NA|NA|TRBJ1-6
TGTGCCAGCAAGTTGGCGTCACCCCTCCACTTT
CASKLASPLHF
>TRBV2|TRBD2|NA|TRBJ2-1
TGTGCCAGCAGTGCTAGCGGGATATACAATGAGCAGTTCTTC
CASSASGIYNEQFF
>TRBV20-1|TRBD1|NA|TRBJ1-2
TGCAGTGCTAGCGGACAGGGAAGGACCTTC
CSASGQGRTF
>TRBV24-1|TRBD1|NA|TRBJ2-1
TGTGCCACCAGTGCCGTGGGACAGGGGGCGGCGGGGGATGAGCAGTTCTTC
CATSAVGQGAAGDEQFF
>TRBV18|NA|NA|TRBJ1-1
TGTGCCAGCTCATCACAGATGAACACTGAAGCTTTCTTT
CASSSQMNTEAFF
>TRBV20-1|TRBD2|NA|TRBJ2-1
TGCAGTGGGCGATGGGGGACTATGGAGTTCTTC
CSGRWGTMEFF
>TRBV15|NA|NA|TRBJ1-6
TGTGCCACCAGCAGAGAGAATAGGGGACACCATAATTCACCCCTCCACTTT
CATSRENRGHHNSPLHF
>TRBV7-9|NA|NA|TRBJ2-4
TGTGCCAGCACCTTCGGAGGAGGGAAAAACATTCAGTACTTC
CASTFGGGKNIQYF
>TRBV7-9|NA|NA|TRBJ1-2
TGTGCCAGCAGCCCCCTCGTGAATGGCTACACCTTC
CASSPLVNGYTF
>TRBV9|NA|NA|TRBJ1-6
TGTGCCAGCAGCCCAGGACCTCCCAGATTTTATAATTCACCCCTCCACTTT
CASSPGPPRFYNSPLHF
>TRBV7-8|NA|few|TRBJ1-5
TGTGCCAGCAGCCCCGACAGTTTCGGGCAGCCCCAGCATTTT
CASSPDSFGQPQHF
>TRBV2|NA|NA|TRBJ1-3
TGTGCCAGTCGCAGGGGACCTGGAAACACCATATATTTT
CASRRGPGNTIYF
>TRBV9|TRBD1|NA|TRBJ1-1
TGTGCCAGCAGCGCTCCGACAGGGCTCACTGAAGCTTTCTTT
CASSAPTGLTEAFF
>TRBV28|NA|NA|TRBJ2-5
TGTGCCAGCAGTTTAGCGGGGGCCGGTCAAGAGACCCAGTACTTC
CASSLAGAGQETQYF
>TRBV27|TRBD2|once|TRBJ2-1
TGTGCCAGCAGTTCCCCCGGGACTAGCGGGAGCAGGGAGTTCTTC
CASSSPGTSGSREFF
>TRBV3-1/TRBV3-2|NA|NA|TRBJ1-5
TGTGCCAGCAGCCCCCGTGAGCAGGAGCCCCAGCATTTT
CASSPREQEPQHF
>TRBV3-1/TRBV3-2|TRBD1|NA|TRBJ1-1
TGTGCCAGCAGCAAAAAACAGGGGGGCACTGAAGCTTTCTTT
CASSKKQGGTEAFF
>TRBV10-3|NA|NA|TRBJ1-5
TGTGCCATCAGTGTCGGAGGCAATCAGCCCCAGCATTTT
CAISVGGNQPQHF
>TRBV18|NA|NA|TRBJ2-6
TGTGCCAGCTCACCAGTGACAGCAAACTCTGGGGCCAACGTCCTGACTTTC
CASSPVTANSGANVLTF
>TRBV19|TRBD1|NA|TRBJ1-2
TGTGCCAGTAGGGCGACAGGGGGCAACTATGGCTACACCTTC
CASRATGGNYGYTF
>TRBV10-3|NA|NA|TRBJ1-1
TGTGCCTCCAGAGTCGTCCAGTGGGGGAACACTGAAGCTTTCTTT
CASRVVQWGNTEAFF
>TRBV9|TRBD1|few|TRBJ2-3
TGTGCCAGCAGCGTAAAGGGGGCTCTTGGCACAGATACGCAGTATTTT
CASSVKGALGTDTQYF
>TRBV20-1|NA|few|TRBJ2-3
TGCAGTGCTAGTGGCGGAAGCACAGATACGCAGTATTTT
CSASGGSTDTQYF
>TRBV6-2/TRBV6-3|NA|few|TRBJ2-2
TGTGCCAGCAGTCGGACACGGAACACCGGGGAGCTGTTTTTT
CASSRTRNTGELFF
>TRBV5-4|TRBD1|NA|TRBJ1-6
TGTGCCAGCAGCTGGGGGACAGGGAACAATTCACCCCTCCACTTT
CASSWGTGNNSPLHF
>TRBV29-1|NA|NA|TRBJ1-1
TGCAGCGCCAAGCCAATACAGGGTGGGACTGAAGCTTTCTTT
CSAKPIQGGTEAFF
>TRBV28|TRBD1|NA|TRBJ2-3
TGTGCCAGCAGTACCCGACAGGGGACAGATACGCAGTATTTT
CASSTRQGTDTQYF
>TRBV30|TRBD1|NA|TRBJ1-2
TGTGCCTGGAGCCACGGGACAGGGGGCTCTGGCTACACCTTC
CAWSHGTGGSGYTF
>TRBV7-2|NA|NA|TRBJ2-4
TGTGCCAGCAGCCCCGGGACAGCCAAAAACATTCAGTACTTC
CASSPGTAKNIQYF
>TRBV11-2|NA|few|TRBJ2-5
TGTGCCAGCAGCTTAGAGGGGTCGGGGACCCAGTACTTC
CASSLEGSGTQYF